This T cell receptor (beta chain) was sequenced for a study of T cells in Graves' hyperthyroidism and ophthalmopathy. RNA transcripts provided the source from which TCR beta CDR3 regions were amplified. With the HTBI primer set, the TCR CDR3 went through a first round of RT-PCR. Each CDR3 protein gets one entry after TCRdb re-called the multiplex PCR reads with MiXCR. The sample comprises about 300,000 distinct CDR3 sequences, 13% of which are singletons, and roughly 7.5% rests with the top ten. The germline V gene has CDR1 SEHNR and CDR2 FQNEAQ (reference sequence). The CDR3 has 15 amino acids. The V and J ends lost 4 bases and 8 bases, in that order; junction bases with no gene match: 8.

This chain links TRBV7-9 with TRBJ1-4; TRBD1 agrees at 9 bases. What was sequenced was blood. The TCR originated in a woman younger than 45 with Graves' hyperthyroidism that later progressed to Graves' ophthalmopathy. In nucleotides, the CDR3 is TGTGCCAGCAGCTCGGAACAGGGGGCGAGCGAAAAACTGTTTTTT. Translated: CASSSEQGASEKLFF.